This is a list of T cell receptor beta chains from one sample in a study of OX40 agonist ivuxolimab in advanced cancers. The table came from immunoSEQ multiplex PCR; TCRdb's copy has only in-frame clones and leaves some out. Among about 12,000 clones, roughly 77% were seen once, and the ten largest hold 11% to 15%. The sequencing here drew on CD4+ or CD8+ T cells sorted from blood, taken in a trial of the OX40 agonist ivuxolimab. The receptor set was obtained from an adult with an advanced solid tumor such as melanoma, head and neck, liver or kidney cancer. The CDR3 runs from the conserved cysteine through the conserved F or W. D genes are given only for firm matches. Not every row has a clone size; where given, it reads once, few, many or a size class.

j_call d_call v_call clone_size cdr3_length cdr3_nt cdr3_aa
TRBJ2-4 TRBD2 TRBV9 NA 15 TGTGCCAGCAGCGATAGCGGGAGATCACTCGACATTCAGTACTTC CASSDSGRSLDIQYF
TRBJ2-5 TRBD1 TRBV27 NA 15 TGTGCCAGCAGTTCGGGCAGGGGGATGGCGGAGACCCAGTACTTC CASSSGRGMAETQYF
TRBJ2-7 NA TRBV4-3 NA 15 TGCGCCAGCAGCCAAGTCGCCGGGACTGGATACGAGCAGTACTTC CASSQVAGTGYEQYF
TRBJ1-1 NA TRBV29-1 NA 12 TGCAGCGTTGTGGGGGAAAGGGGTGAAGCTTTCTTT CSVVGERGEAFF
TRBJ2-7 TRBD1 TRBV28 NA 15 TGTGCCAGCAGCGGTACCGGGACAGGTCCCTACGAGCAGTACTTC CASSGTGTGPYEQYF
TRBJ1-5 TRBD1 TRBV7-9 NA 15 TGTGCCAGCAGCAAAGGGAGCAGGGGGGATCAGCCCCAGCATTTT CASSKGSRGDQPQHF
TRBJ2-5 NA TRBV9 NA 16 TGTGCCAGCAGCGTCTTGGGGGAATGGGGGCGAGAGACCCAGTACTTC CASSVLGEWGRETQYF
TRBJ2-3 NA TRBV25-1 NA 16 TGTGCCAGCAGTGACCCAAGGTGGGGGTACACAGATACGCAGTATTTT CASSDPRWGYTDTQYF
TRBJ2-1 TRBD2 TRBV7-2 NA 14 TGTGCCAGCAGCTTGAAGCGGGAGGGCAATGAGCAGTTCTTC CASSLKREGNEQFF
TRBJ2-7 TRBD2 TRBV19 NA 15 TGTGCCAGTAGTATATTTAGCGGGAAATCCTACGAGCAGTACTTC CASSIFSGKSYEQYF
TRBJ1-4 TRBD1 TRBV13 NA 15 TGTGCCAGCAGCCAACGGACAGGGCCAAATGAAAAACTGTTTTTT CASSQRTGPNEKLFF
TRBJ2-7 NA TRBV7-3 NA 14 TGTGCCAGCAGCTTACGGGCAGCTAACTACGAGCAGTACTTC CASSLRAANYEQYF
TRBJ2-3 TRBD2 TRBV2 once 16 TGTGCCAGCAGCCCGATCGGACTAGCAAATACAGATACGCAGTATTTT CASSPIGLANTDTQYF
TRBJ1-5 NA TRBV9 NA 12 TGTGCCAGCAGCGTAGGAAATCAGCCCCAGCATTTT CASSVGNQPQHF
TRBJ2-7 NA TRBV11-1 once 12 TGTGCCAGCAGCACAGGGAGTTACGAGCAGTACTTC CASSTGSYEQYF
TRBJ2-7 NA TRBV15 NA 14 TGTGCCACCACCGCGGAACGCTTTTCCTACGAGCAGTACTTC CATTAERFSYEQYF
TRBJ1-1 NA TRBV28 NA 11 TGTGCCAGCAGTTTTAGGGATGAAGCTTTCTTT CASSFRDEAFF
TRBJ2-1 NA TRBV9 NA 11 TGTGCCAGCAGCGTAGGTTATGAGCAGTTCTTC CASSVGYEQFF
TRBJ2-7 NA TRBV2 NA 14 TGTGCCAGCAGGCGGGACAGCCTGCTTGAGGAGCAGTACTTC CASRRDSLLEEQYF
TRBJ2-6 NA TRBV5-4 NA 15 TGTGCCAGCAGCTTGCAGGGGACCGGGGCCAACGTCCTGACTTTC CASSLQGTGANVLTF
TRBJ1-4 NA TRBV30 NA 15 TGTGCCTGGCGAGGCGGGATCAGGATCAGCGAAAAACTGTTTTTT CAWRGGIRISEKLFF
TRBJ2-7 NA TRBV27 NA 13 TGTGCCAGCAGTTTCACGGATGACTACGAGCAGTACTTC CASSFTDDYEQYF
TRBJ2-2 TRBD2 TRBV6-6 NA 16 TGTGCCAGCAGTTACTCTAGCGGGAAGAACACCGGGGAGCTGTTTTTT CASSYSSGKNTGELFF
TRBJ1-5 NA TRBV6-6 NA 14 TGTGCCAGCAGAAGAACAGGGCGCAATCAGCCCCAGCATTTT CASRRTGRNQPQHF
TRBJ1-1 NA TRBV12-5 NA 12 TGTGCTAGTGGTTTTGAGAACACTGAAGCTTTCTTT CASGFENTEAFF
TRBJ1-4 NA TRBV28 NA 14 TGTGCCAGCAGTGGCCGAGGCGCTAATGAAAAACTGTTTTTT CASSGRGANEKLFF
TRBJ2-3 NA TRBV6-5 NA 14 TGTGCCAGCAGTTCCCAAACTAGTGCAGATACGCAGTATTTT CASSSQTSADTQYF
TRBJ2-1 TRBD2 TRBV7-6 NA 16 TGTGCCAGCAGTCAACTAGCGGGAGGGCCGCAAAATGAGCAGTTCTTC CASSQLAGGPQNEQFF
TRBJ1-2 TRBD1 TRBV7-9 NA 16 TGTGCCAGCAGCCATCGACAGGGCAAAGCTAACTATGGCTACACCTTC CASSHRQGKANYGYTF
TRBJ2-1 NA TRBV9 NA 14 TGTGCCAGCAGCGTAGTTCCCATGGGAGATGAGCAGTTCTTC CASSVVPMGDEQFF
TRBJ2-1 NA TRBV11-3 NA 15 TGTGCCAGCAGCTTAGAAGCGGGCCAGGGTTTGGGGCAGTTCTTC CASSLEAGQGLGQFF
TRBJ2-1 NA TRBV11-2 NA 13 TGTGCCAGCAGCTTGACTATTCTCAATGAGCAGTTCTTC CASSLTILNEQFF
TRBJ2-1 TRBD2 TRBV4-2 NA 16 TGTGCCAGCAGCCAAGTTCAGCGGGAGGGCACGTATGAGCAGTTCTTC CASSQVQREGTYEQFF
TRBJ1-5 NA TRBV27 NA 12 TGTGCCAGCTCTGACGGCTATCAGCCCCAGCATTTT CASSDGYQPQHF
TRBJ2-3 NA TRBV4-2 NA 14 TGTGCCAGCAGCCAAGAGGACATCACAGATACGCAGTATTTT CASSQEDITDTQYF
TRBJ2-2 NA TRBV5-1 NA 13 TGCGCCAGCAGCCCGCCAGGGTCCGGGGAGCTGTTTTTT CASSPPGSGELFF
TRBJ2-7 NA TRBV6-5 NA 14 TGTGCCAGCAGTTACGAAGAGGGAGCCTACGAGCAGTACTTC CASSYEEGAYEQYF
TRBJ2-1 TRBD2 TRBV28 NA 16 TGTGCCAGCAGTCCCAGTTTGAGCGGGAGGTACAATGAGCAGTTCTTC CASSPSLSGRYNEQFF
TRBJ2-7 NA TRBV5-1 few 13 TGCGCCAGCAGCTTGACAGGGATCCACGAGCAGTACTTC CASSLTGIHEQYF
TRBJ1-5 TRBD1 TRBV7-9 NA 13 TGTGCCAGCAGCGAAGACAGGGGTCAGCCCCAGCATTTT CASSEDRGQPQHF
TRBJ2-3 NA TRBV9 NA 14 TGTGCCAGCAGCCCGGCGAGCGGACCAGATACGCAGTATTTT CASSPASGPDTQYF
TRBJ2-7 NA TRBV9 NA 13 TGTGCCAGCAGCGTTGGACTCTCCTACGAGCAGTACTTC CASSVGLSYEQYF
TRBJ2-7 NA TRBV5-4 once 16 TGTGCCAGCAGCCCGGCGCCCGCCCCAACCTCCCACGAGCAGTACTTC CASSPAPAPTSHEQYF